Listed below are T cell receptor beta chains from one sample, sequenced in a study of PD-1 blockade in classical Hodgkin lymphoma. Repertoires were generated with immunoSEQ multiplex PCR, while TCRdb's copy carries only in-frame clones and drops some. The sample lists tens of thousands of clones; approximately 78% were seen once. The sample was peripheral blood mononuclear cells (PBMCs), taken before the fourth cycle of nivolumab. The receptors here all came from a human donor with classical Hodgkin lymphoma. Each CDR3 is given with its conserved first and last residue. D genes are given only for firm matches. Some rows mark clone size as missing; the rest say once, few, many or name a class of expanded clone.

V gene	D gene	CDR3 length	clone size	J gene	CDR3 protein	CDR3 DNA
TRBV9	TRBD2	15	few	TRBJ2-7	CASSAGTSATYEQYF	TGTGCCAGCAGCGCCGGGACTAGCGCAACCTACGAGCAGTACTTC
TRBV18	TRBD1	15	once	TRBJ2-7	CASSPVGQGTYEQYF	TGTGCCAGCTCACCAGTAGGACAGGGGACCTACGAGCAGTACTTC
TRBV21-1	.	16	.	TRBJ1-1	CASSKNGPVSHTEAFF	TGTGCCAGCAGCAAAAATGGACCCGTTTCTCACACTGAAGCTTTCTTT
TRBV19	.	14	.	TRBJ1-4	CASSGTATNEKLFF	TGTGCCAGTAGTGGTACAGCAACTAATGAAAAACTGTTTTTT
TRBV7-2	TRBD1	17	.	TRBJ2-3	CASNSGGGQGASDTQYF	TGTGCCAGCAACAGCGGAGGGGGACAGGGGGCCTCGGATACGCAGTATTTT
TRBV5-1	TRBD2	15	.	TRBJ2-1	CASSLAGTRGNEQFF	TGCGCCAGCAGCTTGGCTGGGACTAGGGGAAATGAGCAGTTCTTC
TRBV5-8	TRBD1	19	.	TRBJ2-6	CASSLAPTGYLLGANVLTF	TGTGCCAGCAGCTTGGCCCCGACAGGGTACCTCCTTGGGGCCAACGTCCTGACTTTC
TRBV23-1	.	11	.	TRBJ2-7	CASSQSIQQYF	TGCGCCAGCAGTCAATCGATCCAGCAGTACTTC
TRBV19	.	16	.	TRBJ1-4	CASTLKRHATNEKLFF	TGTGCCAGCACCCTGAAGAGGCATGCAACTAATGAAAAACTGTTTTTT
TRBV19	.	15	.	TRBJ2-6	CASSSGVVGANVLTF	TGTGCCAGTAGTAGTGGGGTGGTTGGGGCCAACGTCCTGACTTTC
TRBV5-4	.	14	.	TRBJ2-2	CASSLGVGTGELFF	TGTGCCAGCAGCCTCGGTGTAGGCACCGGGGAGCTGTTTTTT
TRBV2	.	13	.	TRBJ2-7	CASRPGGQNEQYF	TGTGCCAGCAGACCAGGTGGGCAAAACGAGCAGTACTTC
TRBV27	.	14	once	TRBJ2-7	CASRVNLVTYEQYF	TGTGCCAGCAGGGTTAATTTAGTTACCTACGAGCAGTACTTC
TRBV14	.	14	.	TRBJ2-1	CASSQVGPYNEQFF	TGTGCCAGCAGCCAAGTGGGCCCATACAATGAGCAGTTCTTC
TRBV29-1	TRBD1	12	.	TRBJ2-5	CSVDRAQETQYF	TGCAGCGTCGACAGGGCCCAAGAGACCCAGTACTTC
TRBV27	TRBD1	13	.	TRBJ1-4	CATSTGGREKLFF	TGTGCCACCTCGACAGGGGGCAGGGAAAAACTGTTTTTT
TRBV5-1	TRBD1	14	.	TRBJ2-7	CASSYRTGSYEQYF	TGCGCCAGCAGCTACCGGACAGGGTCCTACGAGCAGTACTTC
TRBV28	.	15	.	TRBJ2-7	CASSSLRRGTYEQYF	TGTGCCAGCAGTTCCCTCCGTAGAGGCACCTACGAGCAGTACTTC
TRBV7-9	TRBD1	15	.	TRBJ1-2	CASSLDRGGRGGYTF	TGTGCCAGCAGCCTCGACAGGGGAGGTCGGGGTGGCTACACCTTC
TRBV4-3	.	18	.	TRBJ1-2	CASSLTNTLGQIFYGYTF	TGCGCCAGCAGCTTAACCAACACCCTGGGACAAATTTTCTATGGCTACACCTTC
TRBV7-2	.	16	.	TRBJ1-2	CASSFAGGTSNYGYTF	TGTGCCAGCAGCTTCGCCGGGGGTACCTCTAACTATGGCTACACCTTC
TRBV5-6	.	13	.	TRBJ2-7	CASSPLGAYEQYF	TGTGCCAGCAGCCCTCTTGGGGCCTACGAGCAGTACTTC
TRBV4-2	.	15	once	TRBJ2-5	CASSQGGRDTETQYF	TGTGCCAGCAGCCAAGGCGGGCGGGACACGGAGACCCAGTACTTC
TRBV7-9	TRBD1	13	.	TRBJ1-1	CASTPQGVTEAFF	TGTGCCAGCACCCCCCAGGGGGTCACTGAAGCTTTCTTT
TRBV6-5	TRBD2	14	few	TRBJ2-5	CASSRDSGRPTQYF	TGTGCCAGCAGCCGGGACAGCGGGAGGCCGACCCAGTACTTC
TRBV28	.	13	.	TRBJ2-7	CASSSRGTYEQYF	TGTGCCAGCAGTTCCAGGGGAACCTACGAGCAGTACTTC
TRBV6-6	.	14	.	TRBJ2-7	CASSYSGSTYEQYF	TGTGCCAGCAGTTACTCGGGCAGTACGTACGAGCAGTACTTC
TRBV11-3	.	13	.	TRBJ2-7	CASSLDRFYEQYF	TGTGCCAGCAGCTTAGACAGATTCTACGAGCAGTACTTC
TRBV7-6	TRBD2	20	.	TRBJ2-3	CASSLLRDSGRGRSTDTQYF	TGTGCCAGCAGCTTATTAAGGGATAGCGGGAGGGGAAGGAGCACAGATACGCAGTATTTT
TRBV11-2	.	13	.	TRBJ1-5	CASSLGPDQPQHF	TGTGCCAGCAGCTTAGGGCCAGATCAGCCCCAGCATTTT
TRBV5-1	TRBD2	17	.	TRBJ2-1	CASSLSWTSGLYNEQFF	TGCGCCAGCAGCTTGAGTTGGACTAGCGGACTCTACAATGAGCAGTTCTTC
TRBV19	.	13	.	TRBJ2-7	CASSIDLDYEQYF	TGTGCCAGTAGTATAGATCTGGACTACGAGCAGTACTTC
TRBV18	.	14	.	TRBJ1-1	CASSPTQVGTEAFF	TGTGCCAGCTCACCAACCCAGGTGGGCACTGAAGCTTTCTTT
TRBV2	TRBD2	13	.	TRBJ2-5	CASSSGRGETQYF	TGTGCCAGCAGTAGCGGGAGGGGAGAGACCCAGTACTTC
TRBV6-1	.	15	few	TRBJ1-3	CASSEYEGAGNTIYF	TGTGCCAGCAGTGAATATGAAGGGGCAGGAAACACCATATATTTT
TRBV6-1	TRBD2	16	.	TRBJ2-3	CASSEWSGGATDTQYF	TGTGCCAGCAGTGAATGGAGCGGGGGGGCCACGGATACGCAGTATTTT
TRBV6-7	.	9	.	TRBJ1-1	CASQRKAFF	TGTGCCAGCCAACGAAAAGCTTTCTTT
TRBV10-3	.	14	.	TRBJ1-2	CAISVAGTGYGYTF	TGTGCCATCAGTGTGGCAGGAACAGGTTATGGCTACACCTTC
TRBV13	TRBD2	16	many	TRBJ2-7	CASSLGLLAGVHEQYF	TGTGCCAGCAGCTTAGGTCTGCTAGCGGGAGTCCACGAGCAGTACTTC
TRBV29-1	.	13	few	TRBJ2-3	CSVDARFTDTQYF	TGCAGCGTTGATGCCAGATTCACAGATACGCAGTATTTT
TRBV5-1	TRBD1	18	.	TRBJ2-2	CASSFWTGATLNTGELFF	TGCGCCAGCAGCTTTTGGACAGGCGCTACCTTGAACACCGGGGAGCTGTTTTTT
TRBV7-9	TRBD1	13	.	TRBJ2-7	CASSNRQGLEQYF	TGTGCCAGCAGCAACAGACAGGGTCTGGAGCAGTACTTC
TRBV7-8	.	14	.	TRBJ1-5	CASSSGRGHQPQHF	TGTGCCAGCAGCTCCGGCCGGGGCCATCAGCCCCAGCATTTT
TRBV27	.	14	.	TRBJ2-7	CASRNGPVGSEQYF	TGTGCCAGCAGAAACGGGCCGGTCGGGAGCGAGCAGTACTTC
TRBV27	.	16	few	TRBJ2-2	CASSLRAGTGTGELFF	TGTGCCAGCAGTTTAAGGGCGGGGACTGGCACCGGGGAGCTGTTTTTT
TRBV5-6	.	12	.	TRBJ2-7	CASSGYSNEQYF	TGTGCCAGCAGCGGCTACTCTAACGAGCAGTACTTC
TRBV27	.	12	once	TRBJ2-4	CASSPRGHPEYF	TGTGCCAGCAGCCCCAGGGGACACCCTGAGTACTTC
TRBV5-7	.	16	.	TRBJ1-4	CASSQIQVPANEKLFF	TGTGCCAGCAGCCAGATACAGGTACCAGCTAATGAAAAACTGTTTTTT
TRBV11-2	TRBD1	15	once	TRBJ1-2	CASSFSTGADYGYTF	TGTGCCAGCAGCTTCTCGACAGGGGCCGACTATGGCTACACCTTC
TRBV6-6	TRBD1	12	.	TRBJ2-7	CASSRDRGEQYF	TGTGCCAGCAGTAGGGACAGGGGCGAGCAGTACTTC
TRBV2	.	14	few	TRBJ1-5	CASSETGRSQPQHF	TGTGCCAGCAGTGAAACAGGGAGGAGTCAGCCCCAGCATTTT
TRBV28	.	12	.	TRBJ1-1	CASSLANTEAFF	TGTGCCAGCAGTTTAGCCAACACTGAAGCTTTCTTT
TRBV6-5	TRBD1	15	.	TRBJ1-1	CASSYSGQSNTEAFF	TGTGCCAGCAGTTACTCGGGACAGTCGAACACTGAAGCTTTCTTT